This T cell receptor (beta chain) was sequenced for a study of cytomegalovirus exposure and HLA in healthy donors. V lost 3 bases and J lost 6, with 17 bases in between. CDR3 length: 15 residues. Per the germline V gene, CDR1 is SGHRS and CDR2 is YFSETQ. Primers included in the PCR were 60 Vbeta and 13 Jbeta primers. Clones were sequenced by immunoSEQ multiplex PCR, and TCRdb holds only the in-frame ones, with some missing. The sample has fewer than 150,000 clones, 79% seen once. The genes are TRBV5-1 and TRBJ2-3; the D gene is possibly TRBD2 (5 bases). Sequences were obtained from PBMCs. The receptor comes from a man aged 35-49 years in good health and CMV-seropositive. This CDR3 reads CASSSQLGAADTQYF. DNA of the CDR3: TGCGCCAGCAGCTCGCAATTGGGAGCTGCGGATACGCAGTATTTT. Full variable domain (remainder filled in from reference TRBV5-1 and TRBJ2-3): KAGVTQTPRYLIKTRGQQVTLSCSPISGHRSVSWYQQTPGQGLQFLFEYFSETQRNKGNFPGRFSGRQFSNSRSEMNVSTLELGDSALYLCASSSQLGAADTQYFGPGTRLTVL.